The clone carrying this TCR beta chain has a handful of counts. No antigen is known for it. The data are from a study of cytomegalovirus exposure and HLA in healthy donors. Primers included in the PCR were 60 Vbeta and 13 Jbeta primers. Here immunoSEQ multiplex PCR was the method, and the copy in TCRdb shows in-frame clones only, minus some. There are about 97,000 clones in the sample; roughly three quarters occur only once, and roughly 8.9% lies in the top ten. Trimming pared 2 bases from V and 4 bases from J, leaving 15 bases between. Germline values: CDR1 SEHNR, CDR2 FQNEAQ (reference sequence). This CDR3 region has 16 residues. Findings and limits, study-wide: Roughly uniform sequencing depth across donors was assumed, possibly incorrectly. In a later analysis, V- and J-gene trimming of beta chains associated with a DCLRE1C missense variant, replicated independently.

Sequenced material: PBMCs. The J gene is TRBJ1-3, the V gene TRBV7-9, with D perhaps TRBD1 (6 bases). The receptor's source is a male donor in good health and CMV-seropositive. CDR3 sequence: CASSLTGQSTGNTIYF. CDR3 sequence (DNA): TGTGCCAGCAGCTTAACGGGACAATCGACAGGAAACACCATATATTTT.